The 30 T cell receptor beta chains reported below all come from one sample, sequenced in a study of blood T cells in healthy people across ages. Together with a sample-barcoded 5' primer, a J-beta primer mix was included in a second PCR lasting roughly 6 to 12 cycles. TCRdb analysed the 5' RACE reads with MiXCR anew, one entry per CDR3 protein. In the table there are 600,000 to 1,000,000 distinct CDR3 sequences, 58% of which are singletons. The sample taken for sequencing was blood. Receptors were obtained from a man in his thirties or forties in good health.

J is TRBJ1-1 and V is TRBV20-1, with 7 bases aligning to TRBD1. This CDR3 is built from 13 residues. CDR1 and CDR2 (germline): DFQATT, SNEGSKA (reference sequence). Losses at the gene ends were 5 bases for V and 2 bases for J; bases not matched to a gene: 5. The CDR3 is CSARRDRNTEAFF. The CDR3 DNA is TGCAGTGCTCGAAGGGACAGAAACACTGAAGCTTTCTTT.

The gene calls are TRBV6-6 and TRBJ2-3, with D hard to call. Between the trimmed V and J ends, which lost 6 bases and 4 bases, there was a span of 8 bases. The CDR3 has 12 amino acids. Germline loops: CDR1 MNHNY, CDR2 SVGAGI (reference sequence). CDR3 in DNA: TGTGCCAGCAGGGGCCCAGCAGATACGCAGTATTTT. Protein: CASRGPADTQYF.

The table lists this clonotype with many counts. The V and J genes are TRBV4-3 and TRBJ2-1; 8 bases are a match to TRBD2. The CDR3 is 15 amino acids. Germline V gene data show CDR1 as LGHNA and CDR2 as YSLEER. Losses at the gene ends were 1 base for V and 9 bases for J; bases not matched to a gene: 8. CDR3: CASSQGAGVSVEQFF. The CDR3 coding sequence is TGCGCCAGCAGCCAAGGAGCGGGAGTTAGCGTTGAGCAGTTCTTC.

The chain carries TRBV6-5 and TRBJ2-4; 9 nucleotides align to TRBD1. The J call is uncertain, as TRBJ2-7 better fits the DNA end. Per the germline V gene, CDR1 is MNHEY and CDR2 is SVGAGI. The CDR3 extends over 14 amino acids. The CDR3 region has the DNA TGTGCCAGCAGTCCCCGGGACAGGGTGGTCGAGCAGTACTTC. Residues: CASSPRDRVVEQYF.

This clonotype was seen more than once but under ten times. V usage is TRBV7-2 and J usage is TRBJ2-7; TRBD2 agrees at 15 bases. This CDR3 is 17 amino acids long. V lost 1 base, J lost 2 bases, and 3 bases stayed unmatched. Germline V lookup: CDR1 SGHTA, CDR2 FQGNSA. DNA for the CDR3: TGTGCCAGCAGCTTAGTCAGGACTAGCGGGGGGGCCTACGAGCAGTACTTC. Translating it yields CASSLVRTSGGAYEQYF.

The J gene is TRBJ2-5, the V gene TRBV18, with 11 bases aligning to TRBD2. Germline V gene sequence: CDR1 KGHSH, CDR2 LQKENI. Trimming took 5 bases from V and 6 from J; bases not matched to a gene: 5. The CDR3 contains 14 residues. CDR3 bases: TGTGCCAGCTCATCAACTAGCGGGGGCAAGACCCAGTACTTC. It translates to CASSSTSGGKTQYF. Full variable domain (outside the CDR3, taken from reference TRBV18 and TRBJ2-5): NAGVMQNPRHLVRRRGQEARLRCSPMKGHSHVYWYRQLPEEGLKFMVYLQKENIIDESGMPKERFSAEFPKEGPSILRIQQVVRGDSAAYFCASSSTSGGKTQYFGPGTRLLVL.

V and J are TRBV5-1 and TRBJ2-4; D uncertain. Germline loops: CDR1 SGHRS, CDR2 YFSETQ. Trimming took off 2 bases at V and 3 bases at J, with 12 bases between the two ends. The CDR3 runs 15 residues. The CDR3 DNA reads TGCGCCAGCAGCTTAGGAACTCTCCGCAAAAACATTCAGTACTTC. This gives the protein CASSLGTLRKNIQYF. Full variable domain (missing parts from reference TRBV5-1 and TRBJ2-4): KAGVTQTPRYLIKTRGQQVTLSCSPISGHRSVSWYQQTPGQGLQFLFEYFSETQRNKGNFPGRFSGRQFSNSRSEMNVSTLELGDSALYLCASSLGTLRKNIQYFGAGTRLSVL.

This chain uses TRBV7-2 with TRBJ2-7; maybe TRBD2 (6 bases). The germline V gene has CDR1 SGHTA and CDR2 FQGNSA. The CDR3 is made up of 16 amino acids. V was cut by 4 bases and J by 0 bases, with 16 bases left in between. Here the CDR3 reads CASSSSTGTYSYEQYF. The CDR3 nucleotides are TGTGCCAGCAGCTCTTCGACCGGGACTTACTCCTACGAGCAGTACTTC.

The chain links TRBV28 to TRBJ2-3; a possible D gene is TRBD1 (5 bases). The V end lost 4 bases, the J end lost 6 bases, and 20 bases lay between the germline ends. Germline values: CDR1 MDHEN, CDR2 SYDVKM. This CDR3 contains 16 residues. CDR3 nucleotide sequence: TGTGCCAGCAGTTCGAGATACAGGCGCTTAGGGGATACGCAGTATTTT. It encodes CASSSRYRRLGDTQYF. The whole variable domain, remainder taken from reference TRBV28 and TRBJ2-3, is DVKVTQSSRYLVKRTGEKVFLECVQDMDHENMFWYRQDPGLGLRLIYFSYDVKMKEKGDIPEGYSVSREKKERFSLILESASTNQTSMYLCASSSRYRRLGDTQYFGPGTRLTVL.

This rearrangement joins TRBV6-2 or TRBV6-3 to TRBJ1-4; D is unresolved. The V gene's germline CDR1 is MNHEY and CDR2 SVGEGT. CDR3 size: 15 residues. V was pared by 2 bases and J by 0 bases, with 7 bases between. CDR3 bases: TGTGCCAGCAGTTACGACAAGCCAACTAATGAAAAACTGTTTTTT. Protein product: CASSYDKPTNEKLFF.

The chain employs TRBV15 and TRBJ1-5; no definite D call. CDR3 length: 14 amino acids. Germline values: CDR1 LNHNV, CDR2 YYDKDF (reference sequence). Trimming took off 0 bases at V and 8 bases at J, with 11 bases between the two ends. For the CDR3, the DNA is TGTGCCACCAGCAGAGATGACGGGGAGGAGCCCCAGCATTTT. This sequence encodes CATSRDDGEEPQHF.

V is TRBV29-1 and J is TRBJ2-7; D gene uncertain. This CDR3 contains 13 residues. Germline V gives CDR1 SQVTM, CDR2 ANQGSEA. Between the trimmed V and J ends, which lost 4 bases and 2 bases, there was a span of 12 bases. CDR3 DNA: TGCAGCGTTGCTACGTTCGATACCTACGAGCAGTACTTC. Translation: CSVATFDTYEQYF.

The table lists this clonotype with a few counts. CDR3 in amino acids: CAVGVLGRRSGANVLTF. As DNA, the CDR3 is TGTGCCGTCGGGGTTTTGGGCCGTCGCTCTGGGGCCAACGTCCTGACTTTC. The chain has TRBV14 and TRBJ2-6; the D gene is possibly TRBD2 (5 bases). The CDR3 has 17 residues. Germline V gives CDR1 SGHDN, CDR2 FVKESK. V was trimmed by 11 bases and J by 0 bases, leaving 20 bases between them.

The gene calls are TRBV7-2 and TRBJ2-1, with 11 bases aligning to TRBD2. Germline CDR1 SGHTA, CDR2 FQGNSA. The CDR3 is 17 residues long. V lost 5 bases, J lost 3 bases, and 9 bases stayed unmatched. CDR3 region: CASSTTGTSGFYNEQFF. The CDR3 DNA sequence: TGTGCCAGCAGCACGACCGGGACTAGCGGTTTCTACAATGAGCAGTTCTTC.

A few counts support this clonotype. The chain recombines TRBV6-2 or TRBV6-3 with TRBJ1-5, with TRBD1 as a possible D gene (5 bases). The CDR3 is 14 residues long. Per germline, CDR1 MNHEY and CDR2 SVGEGT. The V and J ends lost 8 bases and 2 bases respectively, with 13 bases between them. The DNA of the CDR3 is TGTGCCAGCTCCCGGGGGAATGGCAATCAGCCCCAGCATTTT. It is translated as CASSRGNGNQPQHF.

V and J are TRBV28 and TRBJ2-7; D possibly corresponds to TRBD1 (6 bases). Germline V gene lookup returns CDR1 MDHEN and CDR2 SYDVKM. V shed 1 base and J shed 1 base, with 11 bases lying between them. The CDR3 extends over 15 amino acids. The CDR3 nucleotides read TGTGCCAGCAGTTTATTTTCGGACAGTTCCTACGAGCAGTACTTC. This gives the protein CASSLFSDSSYEQYF.

This chain connects TRBV6-1 to TRBJ2-1, with D perhaps TRBD2 (6 bases). CDR3 length equals 16 residues. Germline CDR1 reads MNHNS; CDR2 reads SASEGT. V lost 2 bases, J lost 1 base, and 12 bases lay in between. The CDR3 protein is CASSESAGRSYNEQFF. CDR3 DNA: TGTGCCAGCAGTGAATCTGCGGGAAGGTCCTACAATGAGCAGTTCTTC.

This chain links TRBV6-5 with TRBJ2-2; D gene unclear. Between the trimmed V and J ends, which lost 6 bases and 0 bases, there was a span of 14 bases. Germline CDR1 MNHEY, CDR2 SVGAGI. The CDR3 runs to 16 residues. The CDR3 DNA reads as TGTGCCAGCAGCCACTTACCGGGTACGAACACCGGGGAGCTGTTTTTT. Translation gives CASSHLPGTNTGELFF.

V gene TRBV7-2 combines with J gene TRBJ2-1, with D tentatively TRBD1 (6 bases). The CDR3 spans 15 residues. Trimming removed 5 bases from V and 2 bases from J, with 13 bases in between. Looked up from germline, CDR1 is SGHTA and CDR2 is FQGNSA. The CDR3 DNA is TGTGCCAGCAGCCCCCCAGGGGAAACCTACAATGAGCAGTTCTTC. Amino acids: CASSPPGETYNEQFF. Full variable domain (remainder filled in from reference TRBV7-2 and TRBJ2-1): GAGVSQSPSNKVTEKGKDVELRCDPISGHTALYWYRQSLGQGLEFLIYFQGNSAPDKSGLPSDRFSAERTGGSVSTLTIQRTQQEDSAVYLCASSPPGETYNEQFFGPGTRLTVL.

The genes are TRBV21-1 and TRBJ2-5; the D call of TRBD2 is as the table states it, not checked on the DNA. TRBV21-1 is termed a pseudogene. The CDR3 is made up of 18 amino acids. This chain's CDR3 is CASSTGTSGNIRRETQYF. CDR3 nucleotide sequence: TGTGCCAGCAGCACCGGGACTAGCGGAAACATCCGGAGGGAGACCCAGTACTTC.

The gene calls are TRBV5-1 and TRBJ2-1; 7 bases agree with TRBD2. Per germline, CDR1 SGHRS and CDR2 YFSETQ. J was trimmed by 9 bases and V by 4 bases; bases with no gene match: 10. The CDR3 has 14 residues. CDR3 region: CASSPASTGGEQFF. Here the CDR3 DNA reads TGCGCCAGCAGCCCGGCATCTACGGGGGGTGAGCAGTTCTTC.

This clonotype showed up just once. The CDR3 nucleotides read TGTGCCAGTAGTCCTGCCTCCGGGACAGGGGGCTATGAGCAGTTCTTC. Translation gives CASSPASGTGGYEQFF. The J gene is TRBJ2-1, the V gene TRBV25-1; the match to TRBD1 covers 12 bases. This CDR3 contains 16 residues. Per germline, CDR1 MGHDK and CDR2 SYGVNS. Trimming cost V 9 bases and J 8 bases; bases outside gene matches: 14.

The rearrangement links TRBV7-9 to TRBJ1-2; D is possibly TRBD1 (5 bases). The CDR3 sequence is 14 residues long. V was shortened by 2 bases and J by 5 bases, with 12 bases between the two germline ends. From germline, CDR1 is SEHNR and CDR2 FQNEAQ (reference sequence). The CDR3 sequence: CASSLSPGSYGYTF. Here the CDR3 DNA reads TGTGCCAGCAGCTTAAGTCCAGGGAGTTATGGCTACACCTTC.

This rearrangement joins TRBV24-1 to TRBJ2-2; D is possibly TRBD2 (6 bases). Germline CDR1 and CDR2: KGHDR and SFDVKD. V was clipped by 6 bases and J by 7 bases, with 14 bases between them. The CDR3 sequence is 14 residues long. The CDR3 bases are TGTGCCACCAGTCGCGGGACGAACTTCGGGGAGCTGTTTTTT. It codes for CATSRGTNFGELFF.

This chain links TRBV29-1 with TRBJ1-2; maybe TRBD1 (6 bases). In germline, CDR1 is SQVTM, CDR2 ANQGSEA. Between the trimmed V and J ends, which lost 1 base and 4 bases, there was a span of 10 bases. The CDR3 length is 13 residues. The CDR3 DNA is TGCAGCGTTGAAGCCGAGGGGGTCTATGGCTACACCTTC. Its translation is CSVEAEGVYGYTF. Combining the CDR3 with reference TRBV29-1 and TRBJ1-2 gives the whole variable domain SAVISQKPSRDICQRGTSLTIQCQVDSQVTMMFWYRQQPGQSLTLIATANQGSEATYESGFVIDKFPISRPNLTFSTLTVSNMSPEDSSIYLCSVEAEGVYGYTFGSGTRLTVV.

This rearrangement joins TRBV5-1 to TRBJ2-7; perhaps D is TRBD1 or TRBD2 (5 bases each). With the DNA end fitting TRBJ2-5 better, the J assignment may be wrong. This CDR3 has 15 residues. Looked up from germline, CDR1 is SGHRS and CDR2 is YFSETQ. This CDR3 is CASSSGTAGPETQYF. DNA for the CDR3: TGCGCCAGCAGCTCGGGGACCGCAGGCCCCGAGACCCAGTACTTC.

The chain couples TRBV20-1 to TRBJ2-1; the D gene is possibly TRBD2 (6 bases). The CDR3 is made up of 14 amino acids. Germline V gives CDR1 DFQATT, CDR2 SNEGSKA (reference sequence). Trimming left V 2 bases short and J 3 bases short, with 11 bases between. As DNA, the CDR3 is TGCAGTGCTAGATATCTGGGGGGCTACAATGAGCAGTTCTTC. It is translated as CSARYLGGYNEQFF.

The gene calls are TRBV7-2 and TRBJ2-4; a possible D gene is TRBD1 (5 bases). CDR1 is SGHTA and CDR2 is FQGNSA in the germline V gene. Trimming left V 3 bases short and J 5 bases short, with 8 bases between. This CDR3 comprises 13 residues. The CDR3, as DNA: TGTGCCAGCAGCTTCCAGGGCGAAAACATTCAGTACTTC. It encodes CASSFQGENIQYF. The entire variable domain, with the rest obtained from reference TRBV7-2 and TRBJ2-4, is as follows: GAGVSQSPSNKVTEKGKDVELRCDPISGHTALYWYRQSLGQGLEFLIYFQGNSAPDKSGLPSDRFSAERTGGSVSTLTIQRTQQEDSAVYLCASSFQGENIQYFGAGTRLSVL.

The rearrangement joins TRBV5-1 to TRBJ2-7; D remains unclear. Trimming cost V 1 base and J 7 bases, with 12 bases left between them. The CDR3 totals 13 residues. The V gene's germline CDR1 is SGHRS and CDR2 YFSETQ. The CDR3 spells CASSLSLNNEQYF. CDR3 bases: TGCGCCAGCAGCTTGAGCCTGAACAATGAGCAGTACTTC. The full variable domain, completed using reference TRBV5-1 and TRBJ2-7, is KAGVTQTPRYLIKTRGQQVTLSCSPISGHRSVSWYQQTPGQGLQFLFEYFSETQRNKGNFPGRFSGRQFSNSRSEMNVSTLELGDSALYLCASSLSLNNEQYFGPGTRLTVT.

J is TRBJ2-5 and V is TRBV20-1; weak D call: TRBD2 (6 bases). The CDR3 runs 13 residues. Trimming removed 7 bases from V and 2 bases from J, with 14 bases in between. Germline-derived CDR1 and CDR2 are DFQATT and SNEGSKA (reference sequence). CDR3 in amino acids: CSGPRTIQETQYF. CDR3 nucleotide sequence: TGCAGTGGGCCGAGGACTATTCAAGAGACCCAGTACTTC.